A selection of T cell receptor beta chains follows, all from one sample in a study of OX40 agonist ivuxolimab in advanced cancers. The protocol was immunoSEQ multiplex PCR, while the TCRdb copy is restricted to in-frame clones and leaves out a portion. The sample gives 9,500 to 12,000 clones, over 75% of which show up once; around 15% is in the top ten. The material was CD4+ or CD8+ T cells sorted from blood, obtained in a trial of the OX40 agonist ivuxolimab. The receptors shown here come from an adult with an advanced solid tumor such as melanoma, head and neck, liver or kidney cancer. The CDR3 runs from the conserved cysteine through the conserved F or W. A D gene is named only where the DNA matches it firmly. Expanded clones get a size class; other rows say once, few or many, or leave the size out.

.	.	TRBV5-1	TRBJ2-7	CASRGNNEQYF	TGCGCCAGCAGAGGGAATAACGAGCAGTACTTC
.	.	TRBV9	TRBJ2-7	CASSVSAEGSYEQYF	TGTGCCAGCAGCGTTTCGGCGGAAGGCTCCTACGAGCAGTACTTC
TRBD2	.	TRBV5-6	TRBJ2-3	CASSVSGGGTDTQYF	TGTGCCAGCAGTGTTTCGGGGGGTGGTACAGATACGCAGTATTTT
TRBD1	.	TRBV11-2	TRBJ1-1	CASSRRQGLDTEAFF	TGTGCCAGCAGCCGACGACAGGGGTTGGACACTGAAGCTTTCTTT
TRBD1	once	TRBV7-9	TRBJ1-1	CASSTWTGERDEAFF	TGTGCCAGCAGCACCTGGACAGGGGAGAGAGATGAAGCTTTCTTT
.	.	TRBV2	TRBJ2-7	CASNLLVGYEQYF	TGTGCCAGCAATCTGCTAGTCGGCTACGAGCAGTACTTC
.	large	TRBV6-1	TRBJ2-7	CASSDVTGGGNEQYF	TGTGCCAGCAGTGACGTAACAGGGGGGGGCAACGAGCAGTACTTC
.	.	TRBV7-6	TRBJ2-6	CASSVGSGANVLTF	TGTGCCAGCAGCGTAGGCTCTGGGGCCAACGTCCTGACTTTC
.	once	TRBV27	TRBJ2-1	CASSNRAYEQFF	TGTGCCAGCAGCAACAGGGCTTATGAGCAGTTCTTC
TRBD1	.	TRBV27	TRBJ2-7	CASSLSQGLSYEQYF	TGTGCCAGCAGTTTATCACAGGGGCTCTCCTACGAGCAGTACTTC